The source of this T cell receptor (beta chain) is a study of human T cells and chemical hapten exposure. Study background: The study sensitized with 2% DPC on an approximately 2 cm by approximately 2 cm patch of upper inner arm skin. General study points: Relative to control repertoires, expanded TCRs gave rise to significantly more large CDR3 similarity clusters. Counts of TCRs expanded at PT1 correlated positively with patch test score. TCRs whose frequency exceeded 1 in 1000 remained the same following DPC sensitization.

This clonotype was seen only a few times. What it recognizes is unknown. TCRdb reprocessed the RACE reads with MiXCR, giving one entry per CDR3 protein. Of about 120,000 distinct CDR3 sequences in the sample, about 14% are singletons; the top ten hold roughly 2.8%. Time point noted: pre-sensitization, week 0. The treatment was: therapeutic diphenylcyclopropenone sensitization with weekly scalp DPC. This CDR3 has 13 amino acids. Trimming at V came to 5 bases and at J to 6 bases, leaving 6 bases not matched to a gene. Germline loops: CDR1 MNHEY, CDR2 SVGAGI. The V call is TRBV6-5, the J call TRBJ1-2; 7 bases are shared with TRBD1. Sequencing used whole blood, obtained in connection with sensitization to the hapten diphenylcyclopropenone (DPC). The TCR sequence derives from a woman aged 18-29 years with alopecia areata. Some clones in this sample may be carry-over from other donors' samples. This CDR3 is CASSRQGYNGYTF. Written as DNA, the CDR3 is TGTGCCAGCAGTCGACAGGGATACAATGGCTACACCTTC.